The 30 T cell receptor beta chains below come from one sample, sequenced in a study of T-cell memory formation after mild COVID-19. TCRdb reprocessed the 5' RACE reads via MiXCR and lists one record per CDR3 protein. The sample records about 110,000 distinct CDR3 sequences, 15% to 20% being singletons. Sequencing was performed on PBMCs or a T cell subset sorted from them (not recorded which). The receptor set was obtained from an adult woman who had mild COVID-19 (a few samples of this study predate the infection). Cell type and time point are not known.

In its sample, this clonotype was seen a few times. The chain employs TRBV4-1 and TRBJ2-3; D possibly corresponds to TRBD2 (6 bases). The CDR3 contains 15 residues. Germline V CDR1 and CDR2: MGHRA, YSYEKL. Trimming took off 5 bases at V and 3 bases at J, with 15 bases between the two ends. The CDR3: CASSWDSRATDTQYF. CDR3 nucleotide sequence: TGCGCCAGCAGCTGGGACTCCAGGGCGACAGATACGCAGTATTTT.

This clonotype was found a few times. The rearrangement uses TRBV20-1 and TRBJ2-7; 10 bases match TRBD2. The CDR3 covers 15 residues. Germline CDR1 and CDR2: DFQATT and SNEGSKA (reference sequence). J lost 0 bases, V lost 3 bases, and 5 bases had no gene match. In nucleotides, the CDR3 is TGCAGTGCTAGTGACCTAGCGGGGGACTCCTACGAGCAGTACTTC. As protein: CSASDLAGDSYEQYF.

This clonotype was counted only a few times. This rearrangement joins TRBV27 to TRBJ2-3, with no clear D. This CDR3 is built from 11 residues. Trimming pared 7 bases from V and 4 bases from J, leaving 6 bases between. CDR1 and CDR2 (germline): MNHEY, SMNVEV (reference sequence). The CDR3 is CASIWADTQYF. CDR3 DNA sequence: TGTGCCAGCATTTGGGCAGATACGCAGTATTTT.

The CDR3 region is CASRNGAKRGELFF. CDR3 DNA: TGTGCCAGCAGAAATGGGGCAAAACGAGGGGAGCTGTTTTTT. The chain combines TRBV7-9 with TRBJ2-2; tentative D call: TRBD1 (5 bases). This CDR3 is built from 14 residues. V lost 6 bases and J 8 bases, leaving 16 bases between the germline ends. Germline values: CDR1 SEHNR, CDR2 FQNEAQ (reference sequence).

The chain couples TRBV25-1 to TRBJ2-1, with 13 bases lining up with TRBD2. V lost 3 bases, J lost 7 bases, and 9 bases stayed unmatched. Germline V gene data show CDR1 as MGHDK and CDR2 as SYGVNS. The CDR3 length is 17 residues. CDR3 in amino acids: CASSDRIGLAGVNEQFF. Written as DNA, the CDR3 is TGTGCCAGCAGTGATCGTATCGGACTAGCGGGAGTAAATGAGCAGTTCTTC.

The chain recombines TRBV5-1 with TRBJ2-3; D might be TRBD2 (6 bases). The germline V gene has CDR1 SGHRS and CDR2 YFSETQ. V was pared by 4 bases and J by 3 bases, with 12 bases between. CDR3 length: 14 amino acids. The DNA of the CDR3 is TGCGCCAGCAGCCTGGGACTGATGACAGATACGCAGTATTTT. It yields the protein CASSLGLMTDTQYF.

The genes are TRBV24-1 and TRBJ2-1, with no clear D. There are 13 residues in the CDR3. The V gene lost 4 bases and the J gene lost 9 bases, with 12 bases spanning the gap. Germline CDR1 and CDR2: KGHDR and SFDVKD. The CDR3 spells CATSDQAQLEQFF. In DNA, the CDR3 is TGTGCCACCAGTGACCAGGCACAGCTTGAGCAGTTCTTC.

V and J are TRBV7-2 and TRBJ1-6, with D possibly matching TRBD1 (5 bases). Germline V gives CDR1 SGHTA, CDR2 FQGNSA. The V gene lost 4 bases and the J gene lost 3 bases, with 13 bases spanning the gap. The CDR3 extends over 16 amino acids. The CDR3 coding sequence is TGTGCCAGCAGCTGGGGGGTGGCGGTCTATAATTCACCCCTCCACTTT. Residues: CASSWGVAVYNSPLHF. Full variable domain (missing parts from reference TRBV7-2 and TRBJ1-6): GAGVSQSPSNKVTEKGKDVELRCDPISGHTALYWYRQSLGQGLEFLIYFQGNSAPDKSGLPSDRFSAERTGGSVSTLTIQRTQQEDSAVYLCASSWGVAVYNSPLHFGNGTRLTVT.

This sequence joins TRBV6-1 and TRBJ2-1; 8 nucleotides match TRBD1. The CDR3 runs 14 residues. The junction had 8 bases not matched to a gene; V was cut back by 3 bases and J by 10 bases. CDR1 is MNHNS and CDR2 is SASEGT in the germline V gene. The CDR3 nucleotides are TGTGCCAGCAGTGAGCCCGCCTCAGGGGGCGAGCAGTTCTTC. As protein: CASSEPASGGEQFF.

The rearrangement links TRBV4-3 to TRBJ2-7, with 10 nucleotides matching TRBD2. The germline V gene encodes CDR1 LGHNA and CDR2 YSLEER. After removal of 2 bases from V and 1 base from J, the junction contained 2 bases not matched to a gene. The CDR3 consists of 15 residues. CDR3 nucleotide sequence: TGCGCCAGCAGCCAACTAGCGGGAGTTTCCTACGAGCAGTACTTC. This encodes CASSQLAGVSYEQYF.

The V gene is TRBV4-1, the J gene TRBJ2-3, with D possibly matching TRBD2 (6 bases). Germline CDR1 MGHRA, CDR2 YSYEKL. V was trimmed by 3 bases and J by 8 bases, leaving 18 bases between them. The CDR3 has 15 amino acids. The CDR3 sequence: CASSHAGTYPFTQYF. CDR3 in DNA: TGCGCCAGCAGCCATGCCGGGACTTATCCATTTACGCAGTATTTT.

There are a few counts of this clonotype. The gene calls are TRBV9 and TRBJ2-2, with D uncertain. CDR1 is SGDLS and CDR2 is YYNGEE in the germline V gene. Trimming cost V 0 bases and J 0 bases, with 3 bases left between them. The CDR3 is made up of 14 amino acids. The CDR3 loop is CASSVATNTGELFF. In DNA form, the CDR3 reads TGTGCCAGCAGCGTAGCGACGAACACCGGGGAGCTGTTTTTT.

This clonotype has only a few counts. For the CDR3, the DNA is TGTGCCAGCAGTGGGGACATCCTTTACTACGAGCAGTACTTC. Its protein is CASSGDILYYEQYF. The rearrangement uses TRBV25-1 and TRBJ2-7, with TRBD1 as a possible D gene (6 bases). Germline V CDR1 and CDR2: MGHDK, SYGVNS. V lost 4 bases and J 3 bases, leaving 13 bases between the germline ends. This CDR3 spans 14 amino acids.

In this sample, this clonotype turned up a few times. V and J are TRBV5-6 and TRBJ2-1, with a possible D match to TRBD2 (5 bases). Trimming removed 4 bases from V and 7 bases from J, with 9 bases in between. Germline V gives CDR1 SGHDT, CDR2 YYEEEE. The CDR3 is 12 amino acids. The chain's CDR3 is CASSPDSNEQFF. CDR3 nucleotides: TGTGCCAGCAGCCCGGACTCTAATGAGCAGTTCTTC.

Many counts were recorded for this clonotype. The chain employs TRBV12-3 or TRBV12-4 and TRBJ2-1; 12 bases map to TRBD2. The CDR3 length is 15 residues. V was clipped by 4 bases and J by 4 bases; unmatched bases: 2. The CDR3 DNA follows: TGTGCCAGCAGTTCGGGACTAGCGGGTTACAATGAGCAGTTCTTC. Protein sequence: CASSSGLAGYNEQFF.

This clonotype appeared a few times. The rearrangement links TRBV6-6 to TRBJ1-2; TRBD1 is a possible D gene (5 bases). Germline V CDR1 and CDR2: MNHNY, SVGAGI (reference sequence). The V end lost 2 bases, the J end lost 6 bases, and 13 bases lay between the germline ends. The CDR3 totals 14 residues. The CDR3 region has the DNA TGTGCCAGCAGTTACGCAGGGCCGCCCGATGGCTACACCTTC. Translated, it gives CASSYAGPPDGYTF.

This clonotype occurred many times. The chain carries TRBV27 and TRBJ1-2; no reliable D call. The germline gives CDR1 MNHEY, CDR2 SMNVEV (reference sequence). Trimming took off 0 bases at V and 1 base at J, with 9 bases between the two ends. The CDR3 loop spans 15 amino acids. For the CDR3, the DNA is TGTGCCAGCAGTTTATCGCTCCCAATTAACTATGGCTACACCTTC. Residues: CASSLSLPINYGYTF.

The V gene is TRBV7-9, the J gene TRBJ2-1; TRBD1 matches 11 bases. The CDR3 is 17 amino acids. CDR1 and CDR2 from the germline V gene are SEHNR and FQNEAQ (reference sequence). Unmatched junction bases numbered 10, after V lost 5 bases and J lost 4 bases. This chain's CDR3 is CASSTKWDRGAYNEQFF. DNA for the CDR3: TGTGCCAGCAGCACTAAATGGGACAGGGGGGCATACAATGAGCAGTTCTTC.

The genes are TRBV5-1 and TRBJ2-1, with 12 bases matching TRBD2. The germline V gene has CDR1 SGHRS and CDR2 YFSETQ. V lost 4 bases, J lost 8 bases, and 7 bases stayed unmatched. This CDR3 comprises 15 residues. CDR3 DNA: TGCGCCAGCAGCCCCGGGCCTAGCGGGGGGGATGAGCAGTTCTTC. It specifies CASSPGPSGGDEQFF.

Only a few counts were recorded for this clonotype. The V gene is TRBV3-1, the J gene TRBJ1-1; no clear D. Germline lookup yields CDR1 LGHDT and CDR2 YNNKEL (reference sequence). V was clipped by 4 bases and J by 3 bases, with 15 bases between them. The CDR3 consists of 15 residues. CDR3 sequence reads: CASSRREGKDTEAFF. In DNA form, the CDR3 reads TGTGCCAGCAGCCGCCGTGAGGGTAAGGACACTGAAGCTTTCTTT.

This clonotype was counted only a few times. The rearrangement links TRBV11-2 to TRBJ2-1; the D is unclear. This CDR3 is built from 12 residues. V was shortened by 5 bases and J by 15 bases, with 17 bases between the two germline ends. Per the germline V gene, CDR1 is SGHAT and CDR2 is FQNNGV. CDR3 in DNA: TGTGCCAGCAGCCATTGGACGGAACCCGGGTTCTTC. Its protein product is CASSHWTEPGFF.

A few counts support this clonotype. The rearrangement uses TRBV14 and TRBJ2-1; TRBD2 agrees at 13 bases. V was clipped by 4 bases and J by 7 bases; unmatched bases: 4. The CDR3 has 15 amino acids. Germline CDR1 is SGHDN and CDR2 is FVKESK. The DNA for the CDR3 is TGTGCCAGCAGCCTACTAGCGGGAGGGCATAATGAGCAGTTCTTC. Encoded protein: CASSLLAGGHNEQFF.

The sample holds a few counts of this clonotype. This chain connects TRBV20-1 to TRBJ1-6; TRBD1 matches at 11 bases. J lost 10 bases, V lost 0 bases, and 14 bases had no gene match. CDR1 is DFQATT, CDR2 SNEGSKA, per germline (reference sequence). The CDR3 spans 18 residues. The CDR3 DNA follows: TGCAGTGCTAGAGATATTAATATGGGGACAGGGGGTTTATCACCCCTCCACTTT. It specifies CSARDINMGTGGLSPLHF.

Only a few counts were recorded for this clonotype. The chain has TRBV6-1 and TRBJ1-1; D ambiguous. The CDR3 consists of 14 residues. The V end lost 5 bases, the J end lost 0 bases, and 10 bases lay between the germline ends. Per germline, CDR1 MNHNS and CDR2 SASEGT. CDR3 amino acids: CASSSPALNTEAFF. The CDR3 coding sequence is TGTGCCAGCAGTTCCCCTGCCCTGAACACTGAAGCTTTCTTT.

V is TRBV4-1 and J is TRBJ2-7, with TRBD1 identical over 7 bases. CDR3 length equals 14 residues. Germline CDR1 MGHRA, CDR2 YSYEKL. The junction had 4 bases not matched to a gene; V was cut back by 3 bases and J by 2 bases. The CDR3 sequence is CASSHRQGPYEQYF. CDR3 coding DNA: TGCGCCAGCAGCCATCGACAGGGTCCCTACGAGCAGTACTTC.

The CDR3 nucleotides are TGTGCCAGCAGCCACCCTCTGACTAGCGGGAAGGAAGAGACCCAGTACTTC. Encoded protein: CASSHPLTSGKEETQYF. The chain has TRBV5-8 and TRBJ2-5; 11 bases are shared with TRBD2. This CDR3 contains 17 residues. Trimming at V came to 4 bases and at J to 3 bases, leaving 11 bases not matched to a gene. Looked up from germline, CDR1 is SGHTS and CDR2 is YDEGEE.

The chain uses TRBV7-9 and TRBJ1-2; D remains ambiguous. CDR1 is SEHNR and CDR2 is FQNEAQ in the germline V gene (reference sequence). V lost 2 bases and J 6 bases, leaving 10 bases between the germline ends. This CDR3 comprises 13 residues. CDR3 sequence: CASSLSQEDGYTF. The DNA of the CDR3 is TGTGCCAGCAGCTTAAGTCAGGAGGATGGCTACACCTTC.

The chain is built from TRBV9 and TRBJ2-3; D may be TRBD1 (6 bases). The ends were cut back, 0 bases at V and 4 bases at J, with 12 bases in the middle. CDR1 is SGDLS, CDR2 YYNGEE, per germline. The CDR3 covers 15 residues. Here the CDR3 reads CASSVVGAVSDTQYF. The DNA for the CDR3 is TGTGCCAGCAGCGTAGTGGGGGCAGTCTCAGATACGCAGTATTTT.

The table lists this clonotype with many counts. The V call is TRBV5-1, the J call TRBJ2-1; 13 nucleotides agree with TRBD2. Trimming took 2 bases from V and 8 from J; bases not matched to a gene: 7. There are 16 residues in the CDR3. Germline V gene sequence: CDR1 SGHRS, CDR2 YFSETQ. CDR3 in DNA: TGCGCCAGCAGCTTCCGACTAGCGGGAGGTTCCTATGAGCAGTTCTTC. This translates into CASSFRLAGGSYEQFF.

This clonotype has more than one count but fewer than ten. This chain joins TRBV12-3 or TRBV12-4 and TRBJ2-7; D unresolved. V was cut by 5 bases and J by 6 bases, with 11 bases left in between. The CDR3 covers 12 residues. The CDR3 loop reads CASSPARSEQYF. The CDR3 region has the DNA TGTGCCAGCAGTCCTGCACGGAGCGAGCAGTACTTC.